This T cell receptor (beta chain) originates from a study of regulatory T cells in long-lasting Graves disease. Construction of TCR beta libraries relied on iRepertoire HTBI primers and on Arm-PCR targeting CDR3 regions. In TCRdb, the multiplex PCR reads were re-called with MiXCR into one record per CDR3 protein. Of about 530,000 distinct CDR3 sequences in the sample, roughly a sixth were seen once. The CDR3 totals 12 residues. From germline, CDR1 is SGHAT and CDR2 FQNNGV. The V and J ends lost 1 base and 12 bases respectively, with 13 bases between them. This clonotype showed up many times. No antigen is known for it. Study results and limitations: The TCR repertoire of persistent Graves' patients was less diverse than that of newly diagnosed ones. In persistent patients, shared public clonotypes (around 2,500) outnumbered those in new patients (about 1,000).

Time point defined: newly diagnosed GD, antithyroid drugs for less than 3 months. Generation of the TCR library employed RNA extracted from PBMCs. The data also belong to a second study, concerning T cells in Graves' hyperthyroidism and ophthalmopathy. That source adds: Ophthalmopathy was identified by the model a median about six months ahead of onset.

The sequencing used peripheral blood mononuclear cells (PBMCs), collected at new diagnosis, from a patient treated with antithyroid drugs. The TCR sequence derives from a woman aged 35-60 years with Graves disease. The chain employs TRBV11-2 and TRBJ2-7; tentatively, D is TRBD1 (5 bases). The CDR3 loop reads CASSLGAQGTYF. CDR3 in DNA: TGTGCCAGCAGCTTAGGGGCGCAGGGAACGTACTTC.